One and the same sample provided the 9 T cell receptor beta chains below, sequenced in a study of T cell responses to AZD1222 COVID-19 vaccine. Produced via immunoSEQ multiplex PCR; TCRdb's table is partial and in-frame only. The sample carries around 120,000 clones, 89% recorded once. The sequencing used peripheral blood, collected on day 0 of AZD1222 vaccination. These TCRs come from an adult in good health.

J is TRBJ2-7 and V is TRBV6-1; D uncertain. Trimming removed 0 bases at V and 7 bases at J, with 4 bases between. The CDR3 covers 11 residues. The germline V gene has CDR1 MNHNS and CDR2 SASEGT. The CDR3 reads CASSEAREQYF. CDR3 nucleotides: TGTGCCAGCAGTGAAGCGAGGGAGCAGTACTTC.

V usage is TRBV6-2 or TRBV6-3 and J usage is TRBJ2-1; maybe TRBD2 (6 bases). This CDR3 comprises 14 residues. V gave up 2 bases and J gave up 6 bases, with 11 bases separating them. From germline, CDR1 is MNHEY and CDR2 SVGEGT. As DNA, the CDR3 is TGTGCCAGCAGTTACGCGAGTAGCGGCAATGAGCAGTTCTTC. Residues: CASSYASSGNEQFF.

On this clone itself: Other DNA variants within this sample encode the same CDR3. This chain links TRBV5-1 with TRBJ1-3; 7 nucleotides line up with TRBD1. V was pared by 3 bases and J by 0 bases, with 0 bases of the junction left unmatched. The CDR3 consists of 14 residues. Germline values: CDR1 SGHRS, CDR2 YFSETQ. CDR3 in DNA: TGCGCCAGCAGCTGGGACAGCTCTGGAAACACCATATATTTT. Its protein product is CASSWDSSGNTIYF.

The CDR3 loop is CASSLHRDYNQPQHF. The CDR3 bases are TGTGCCAGCAGTCTTCACAGGGATTACAATCAGCCCCAGCATTTT. The rearrangement uses TRBV6-5 and TRBJ1-5; possibly TRBD1 for D (6 bases). The germline CDR1 and CDR2 sequences are MNHEY and SVGAGI. CDR3 size: 15 residues. V dropped 5 bases and J dropped 3 bases, with 14 bases sitting between them.

The rearrangement uses TRBV29-1 and TRBJ2-5; D possibly uses TRBD1 or TRBD2 (5 bases each). CDR1 SQVTM and CDR2 ANQGSEA come from the germline V gene. Trimming stripped 0 bases from V and 7 bases from J, with 24 bases between. The CDR3 runs to 17 residues. In nucleotides, the CDR3 is TGCAGCGTTGAAGAGAATAGAGGTGGGGGACCCGTCGGGACCCAGTACTTC. Translating gives CSVEENRGGGPVGTQYF.

The chain uses TRBV10-3 and TRBJ2-7, with 14 nucleotides matching TRBD2. The V and J ends lost 4 bases and 6 bases, in that order; junction bases with no gene match: 11. The CDR3 is made up of 17 amino acids. CDR1 is ENHRY and CDR2 is SYGVKD in the germline V gene. The CDR3 sequence is CAISGLGTSGSSGEQYF. The CDR3, as DNA: TGTGCCATCAGTGGGTTAGGGACTAGCGGGAGCTCTGGCGAGCAGTACTTC.

This clone was found once. The CDR3 nucleotides are TGTGCCAGCAGTAGACCCGCCACCTCCTACGAGCAGTACTTC. Protein: CASSRPATSYEQYF. V usage is TRBV6-5 and J usage is TRBJ2-7; D gene ambiguous. From germline, CDR1 is MNHEY and CDR2 SVGAGI. This CDR3 spans 14 amino acids. Between the trimmed V and J ends, which lost 5 bases and 0 bases, there was a span of 11 bases.

This chain uses TRBV9 with TRBJ2-1; weak D call: TRBD1 (5 bases). V lost 0 bases, J lost 4 bases, and 8 bases lay in between. The CDR3 has 14 amino acids. From germline, CDR1 is SGDLS and CDR2 YYNGEE. CDR3 DNA: TGTGCCAGCAGCGTAGGGGGCTCTTACAATGAGCAGTTCTTC. It specifies CASSVGGSYNEQFF.

The CDR3 loop reads CASSATQGSSHNSPLHF. The CDR3 DNA sequence: TGTGCCAGCAGCGCGACACAGGGGAGTAGCCATAATTCACCCCTCCACTTT. V and J are TRBV5-4 and TRBJ1-6, with TRBD1 identical over 7 bases. The CDR3 has 17 amino acids. Germline V gene sequence: CDR1 SGHNT, CDR2 YYREEE (reference sequence). Unmatched junction bases numbered 12, after V lost 4 bases and J lost 5 bases.